The 26 T cell receptor beta chains below were found in one sample sequenced in a study of T-cell reconstitution after alpha-beta-depleted transplantation in children (dated by TCRdb to the mid-2010s). To prepare the library, PCR was applied. Sequenced on an Illumina HiSeq 2500. To normalize quantification of the TCRbeta repertoire, the TCR libraries were built with molecular barcoding that relied on unique molecular identifiers. The raw public reads went through TCRdb reprocessing: fastp at Q25, MiXCR clone calling, in-frame beta chains kept. Records with the same CDR3 protein are collapsed into one entry carrying the most frequent genes and DNA. The sample data list a few hundred thousand distinct CDR3 sequences, and roughly 13% of these were observed just once. The biggest ten clones account for 2.2% of the sample. The treatment or condition label corresponds to: allogeneic hematopoietic cell transplantation with graft depleted of TCRalphabeta T cells and CD19 B cells.

The source was PBMCs, mostly from graft donor cells, collected 360 days after TCRalphabeta/CD19-depleted stem cell transplant. The receptor set was obtained from a male patient younger than 18 who had a stem cell transplant for acute myeloid leukemia, so the T cells may come from the graft donor.

There are a few counts of this clonotype. The chain recombines TRBV12-3 or TRBV12-4 with TRBJ2-1; D not certain. With 4 bases removed from V and 5 bases from J, the gap between germline ends came to 15 bases. The CDR3 length is 15 residues. The CDR3 sequence: CASSWFRVGHNEQFF. The CDR3 DNA reads as TGTGCCAGCAGTTGGTTCCGGGTTGGCCACAATGAGCAGTTCTTC.

This chain joins TRBV7-3 and TRBJ2-3; possible D gene TRBD2, 6 bases. The V gene lost 8 bases and the J gene lost 1 base, with 10 bases spanning the gap. The CDR3 length is 13 residues. Germline CDR1 SGHTA, CDR2 FQGTGA. The CDR3 DNA reads as TGTGCCAGCGGGAGGCCAGGCACAGATACGCAGTATTTT. Translation gives CASGRPGTDTQYF.

This chain links TRBV20-1 with TRBJ2-5; D gene uncertain. The CDR3 consists of 15 residues. CDR1 and CDR2 (germline): DFQATT, SNEGSKA (reference sequence). Trimming cost V 4 bases and J 5 bases, with 20 bases left between them. The CDR3 sequence: CSANWGSPYRETQYF. As DNA, the CDR3 is TGCAGTGCTAACTGGGGTTCTCCTTATAGGGAGACCCAGTACTTC.

This clonotype was detected many times. This chain uses TRBV29-1 with TRBJ2-7; D is unclear. This CDR3 comprises 14 residues. V was pared by 4 bases and J by 4 bases, with 17 bases between. Germline-derived CDR1 and CDR2 are SQVTM and ANQGSEA. The CDR3, as DNA: TGCAGCGTTGTAGCCCCATCACCCATATACGAGCAGTACTTC. Translation: CSVVAPSPIYEQYF.

The rearrangement joins TRBV9 to TRBJ2-7; D is uncertain. Germline assignment: CDR1 SGDLS and CDR2 YYNGEE. The CDR3 contains 16 residues. V shed 0 bases and J shed 0 bases, with 13 bases lying between them. The CDR3 nucleotides read TGTGCCAGCAGCGTAGGGAGTGCATTAAGCTCCTACGAGCAGTACTTC. This sequence encodes CASSVGSALSSYEQYF. Supplemented by reference TRBV9 and TRBJ2-7, the full variable domain reads DSGVTQTPKHLITATGQRVTLRCSPRSGDLSVYWYQQSLDQGLQFLIQYYNGEERAKGNILERFSAQQFPDLHSELNLSSLELGDSALYFCASSVGSALSSYEQYFGPGTRLTVT.

This chain connects TRBV11-2 to TRBJ1-5; D gene ambiguous. Deletions cut 1 base from V and 0 bases from J, with 13 bases between. The CDR3 length is 17 residues. CDR1 and CDR2 (germline): SGHAT, FQNNGV. The CDR3 DNA reads TGTGCCAGCAGCTTAGGCGACACCCGATATAGCAATCAGCCCCAGCATTTT. This sequence encodes CASSLGDTRYSNQPQHF.

The chain has TRBV20-1 and TRBJ2-1; D is possibly TRBD1 (6 bases). This CDR3 spans 10 amino acids. The germline gives CDR1 DFQATT, CDR2 SNEGSKA (reference sequence). V was shortened by 3 bases and J by 10 bases, with 7 bases between the two germline ends. The CDR3, as DNA: TGCAGTGCTAGCGACAGGGAGCAGTTCTTC. Encoded protein: CSASDREQFF.

The chain couples TRBV20-1 to TRBJ2-1; the match to TRBD2 covers 10 bases. CDR3 length: 13 amino acids. Germline CDR1 and CDR2: DFQATT and SNEGSKA (reference sequence). V was pared by 1 base and J by 9 bases, with 3 bases of the junction left unmatched. The CDR3: CSARGLAGGEQFF. The CDR3 DNA follows: TGCAGTGCTAGAGGTTTAGCGGGAGGTGAGCAGTTCTTC.

The chain is built from TRBV12-3 or TRBV12-4 and TRBJ2-3; no definite D call. CDR3 length equals 12 residues. V was shortened by 3 bases and J by 6 bases, with 7 bases between the two germline ends. CDR3 nucleotides: TGTGCCAGCAGTTTTCGGGTGGATACGCAGTATTTT. Its translation: CASSFRVDTQYF.

Concerning this clonotype: Germline and junction disagree at one end, which may indicate a read error. This chain connects TRBV25-1 to TRBJ2-2; possible D gene TRBD2, 5 bases. Germline CDR1 is MGHDK and CDR2 is SYGVNS. The CDR3 totals 17 residues. The CDR3 DNA reads TGTGCCAGCAGTGACAATAGAGTCGGTTTGGTCACCGGGAAGCTGTTTTTT. Translated, it gives CASSDNRVGLVTGKLFF.

This chain links TRBV2 with TRBJ2-3; D tentatively reads TRBD1 or TRBD2 (5 bases each). Deletions cut 3 bases from V and 3 bases from J, with 25 bases between. In germline, CDR1 is SNHLY, CDR2 FYNNEI. This CDR3 region has 19 residues. The CDR3 DNA follows: TGTGCCAGCAGTGAGAGGGGCCTGGAAGGCGGCAGGAGGACAGATACGCAGTATTTT. It yields the protein CASSERGLEGGRRTDTQYF. Together with reference TRBV2 and TRBJ2-3, the CDR3 gives the full variable domain: EPEVTQTPSHQVTQMGQEVILRCVPISNHLYFYWYRQILGQKVEFLVSFYNNEISEKSEIFDDQFSVERPDGSNFTLKIRSTKLEDSAMYFCASSERGLEGGRRTDTQYFGPGTRLTVL.

The sample holds a few counts of this clonotype. The rearrangement links TRBV7-2 to TRBJ2-2; 7 nucleotides agree with TRBD2. The germline gives CDR1 SGHTA, CDR2 FQGNSA. This CDR3 has 15 amino acids. J gave up 6 bases and V 0 bases, and 4 bases lay outside the gene matches. DNA of the CDR3: TGTGCCAGCAGCTTAGCGATCGGACTAGCCGGGGAGCTGTTTTTT. Encoded protein: CASSLAIGLAGELFF.

In its sample, this clonotype was seen many times. This chain uses TRBV12-3 or TRBV12-4 with TRBJ2-3; D is uncertain. This CDR3 is built from 14 residues. V lost 3 bases and J lost 2, with 9 bases in between. The CDR3 coding sequence is TGTGCCAGCAGTTTGATTCAGATCACAGATACGCAGTATTTT. Translation gives CASSLIQITDTQYF.

Here the CDR3 reads CASRRRGDGYTF. In DNA, the CDR3 is TGTGCCAGCAGGCGACGGGGGGATGGCTACACCTTC. The chain links TRBV7-2 to TRBJ1-2; possibly TRBD1 for D (5 bases). Germline CDR1 reads SGHTA; CDR2 reads FQGNSA. The CDR3 is made up of 12 amino acids. Trimming left V 6 bases short and J 6 bases short, with 11 bases between.

The chain has TRBV7-2 and TRBJ2-3, with TRBD2 matching 8 bases. The CDR3 consists of 15 residues. Germline lookup yields CDR1 SGHTA and CDR2 FQGNSA. Trimming cost V 5 bases and J 4 bases; bases outside gene matches: 8. CDR3 bases: TGTGCCAGCAGCCCGCGTCCAGCGGGAGCAGATACGCAGTATTTT. This gives the protein CASSPRPAGADTQYF.

V gene TRBV10-3 combines with J gene TRBJ2-5, with 8 nucleotides matching TRBD1. Germline V gene data show CDR1 as ENHRY and CDR2 as SYGVKD. The CDR3 has 14 amino acids. The V and J ends lost 2 bases and 4 bases, in that order; junction bases with no gene match: 3. The chain's CDR3 is CAISEGQGTETQYF. In DNA form, the CDR3 reads TGTGCCATCAGTGAGGGACAGGGAACAGAGACCCAGTACTTC.

This clonotype occurred many times. The V and J genes are TRBV20-1 and TRBJ2-5; D uncertain. The V gene lost 6 bases and the J gene lost 4 bases, with 15 bases spanning the gap. Germline V gives CDR1 DFQATT, CDR2 SNEGSKA (reference sequence). The CDR3 length is 13 residues. The CDR3: CSAQVVVGETQYF. CDR3 DNA sequence: TGCAGTGCCCAGGTCGTGGTCGGAGAGACCCAGTACTTC.

This clonotype came up a few times. The chain links TRBV20-1 to TRBJ2-7; 8 bases align to TRBD2. With 0 bases clipped from V and 6 bases from J, the junction kept 10 bases outside the gene matches. There are 15 residues in the CDR3. The germline CDR1 and CDR2 sequences are DFQATT and SNEGSKA (reference sequence). The CDR3 region is CSARDGGSGNGEQYF. CDR3 sequence (DNA): TGCAGTGCTAGAGATGGTGGTAGCGGGAACGGCGAGCAGTACTTC.

This clonotype was seen a few times. The V call is TRBV12-3 or TRBV12-4, the J call TRBJ2-1; TRBD2 matches 9 bases. V lost 1 base and J lost 7; bases outside the gene matches: 17. This CDR3 has 19 residues. The CDR3 DNA is TGTGCCAGCAGTTTAGTCCGGGGGCGCGGGACTAGCTTTAAAAATGAGCAGTTCTTC. As protein: CASSLVRGRGTSFKNEQFF.

The table lists this clonotype with a few counts. The V gene is TRBV4-3, the J gene TRBJ2-1; 7 bases line up with TRBD2. The V segment lost 4 bases and the J segment 7 bases; nucleotides outside the gene matches: 7. This CDR3 comprises 14 residues. Germline V gene lookup returns CDR1 LGHNA and CDR2 YSLEER. The CDR3 is CASSLLGLLNEQFF. The CDR3 DNA reads as TGCGCCAGCAGCCTATTGGGACTATTAAATGAGCAGTTCTTC.

This clonotype was observed a handful of times. The gene calls are TRBV7-3 and TRBJ2-1, with 8 bases lining up with TRBD1. The CDR3 covers 13 residues. Germline values: CDR1 SGHTA, CDR2 FQGTGA. The V segment lost 5 bases and the J segment 7 bases; nucleotides outside the gene matches: 4. DNA for the CDR3: TGTGCCAGCAGCCGGACAGGGATGAATGAGCAGTTCTTC. Its translation is CASSRTGMNEQFF.

V and J are TRBV5-1 and TRBJ2-1; 14 bases are a match to TRBD2. From germline, CDR1 is SGHRS and CDR2 YFSETQ. The V gene end was trimmed by 4 bases and the J gene end by 4 bases; junction bases not matched to a gene: 4. The CDR3 is 16 residues long. The CDR3 coding sequence is TGCGCCAGCAGCGGGGGACTAGCGGGGGAATACAATGAGCAGTTCTTC. It specifies CASSGGLAGEYNEQFF.

This chain joins TRBV7-2 and TRBJ2-7; D is unclear. CDR3 length equals 15 residues. V was shortened by 4 bases and J by 1 base, with 14 bases between the two germline ends. Germline V gene data show CDR1 as SGHTA and CDR2 as FQGNSA. The CDR3 DNA sequence: TGTGCCAGCAGCTCCTCCGGTTTAGGGTCCTACGAGCAGTACTTC. This codes for CASSSSGLGSYEQYF.

The chain uses TRBV20-1 and TRBJ2-1, with a possible D match to TRBD2 (5 bases). This CDR3 comprises 16 residues. Trimming left V 0 bases short and J 0 bases short, with 12 bases between. Germline CDR1 and CDR2: DFQATT and SNEGSKA (reference sequence). The CDR3 nucleotides are TGCAGTGCTAGAGAGAGCGGTGGTGGCTCCTACAATGAGCAGTTCTTC. This translates into CSARESGGGSYNEQFF.

The chain uses TRBV5-1 and TRBJ2-7; 14 bases match TRBD2. This CDR3 is built from 18 residues. J was trimmed by 6 bases and V by 4 bases; bases with no gene match: 15. Germline V lookup: CDR1 SGHRS, CDR2 YFSETQ. CDR3 region: CASSPGLAGATKAGEQYF. In nucleotides, the CDR3 is TGCGCCAGCAGCCCGGGACTAGCGGGGGCGACGAAAGCCGGCGAGCAGTACTTC.

This clonotype was detected once. This rearrangement joins TRBV29-1 to TRBJ1-1; D is undetermined. V lost 7 bases, J lost 3 bases, and 12 bases lay in between. Germline CDR1 reads SQVTM; CDR2 reads ANQGSEA. The CDR3 spans 12 residues. The CDR3 DNA is TGCAGCGGCGGTTGGGGAGACACTGAAGCTTTCTTT. This encodes CSGGWGDTEAFF.